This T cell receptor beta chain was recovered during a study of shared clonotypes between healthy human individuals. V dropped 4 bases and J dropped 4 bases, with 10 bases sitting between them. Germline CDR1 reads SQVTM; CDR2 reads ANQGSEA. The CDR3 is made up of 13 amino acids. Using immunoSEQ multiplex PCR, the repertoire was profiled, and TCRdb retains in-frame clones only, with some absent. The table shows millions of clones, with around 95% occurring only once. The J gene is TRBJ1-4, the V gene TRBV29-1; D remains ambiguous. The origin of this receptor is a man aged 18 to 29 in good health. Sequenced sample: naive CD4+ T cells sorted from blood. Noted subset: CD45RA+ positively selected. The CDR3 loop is CSVGRGLNEKLFF. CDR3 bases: TGCAGCGTTGGTCGTGGCCTTAATGAAAAACTGTTTTTT.